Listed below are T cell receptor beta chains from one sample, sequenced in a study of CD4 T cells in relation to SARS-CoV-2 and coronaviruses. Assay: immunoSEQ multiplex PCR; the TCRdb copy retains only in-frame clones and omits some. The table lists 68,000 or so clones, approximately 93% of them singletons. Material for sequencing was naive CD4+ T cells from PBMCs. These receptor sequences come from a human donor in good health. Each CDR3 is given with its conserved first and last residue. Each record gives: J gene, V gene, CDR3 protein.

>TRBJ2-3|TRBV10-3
CAIRGVDTQYF
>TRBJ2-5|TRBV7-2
CASSFQASRETQYF
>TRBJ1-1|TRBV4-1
CASSQEGELKAFF
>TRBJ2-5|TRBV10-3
CAISSTVQETQYF
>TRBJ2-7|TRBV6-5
CASFITGTGRYEQYF
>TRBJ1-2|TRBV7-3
CASSLSGRGNYGYTF
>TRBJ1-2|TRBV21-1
CASSKANYLNYGYTF
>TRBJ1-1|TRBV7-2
CASSLWGTEAFF
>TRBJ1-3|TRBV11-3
CASSFRSGNTIYF
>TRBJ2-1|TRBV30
CASNPSGVYNEQFF
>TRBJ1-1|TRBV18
CASSPSRDRPEAFF
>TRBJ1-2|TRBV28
CASSLAQYGYTF
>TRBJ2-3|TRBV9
CASTDRSSTDTQYF
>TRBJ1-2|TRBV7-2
CASRPSRETAGGYTF
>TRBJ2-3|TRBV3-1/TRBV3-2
CASSQFLLAGVADTQYF
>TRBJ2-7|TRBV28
CASSLYGDSYEQYF
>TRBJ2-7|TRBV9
CASSVATSGYEQYF
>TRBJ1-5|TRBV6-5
CASSRPNQPQHF
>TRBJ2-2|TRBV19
CASSFQNTGELFF
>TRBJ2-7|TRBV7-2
CASSEGTDYEQYF
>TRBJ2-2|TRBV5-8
CASSLPSRTGELFF
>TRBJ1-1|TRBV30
CAWSQDGEAFF
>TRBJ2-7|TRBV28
CASRPRTSGLPYEQYF
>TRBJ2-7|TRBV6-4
CARDVRTSGPLDHEQYF